This TCR beta chain came from a study of cytomegalovirus exposure and HLA in healthy donors. Overall study findings and caveats: The tendency of first-cohort TCR clusters to co-occur in the roughly 130 validation repertoires emerged from a later analysis.

The ends lost 4 bases at V and 6 bases at J; junction bases unmatched: 13. Germline CDR1 is SGHVS and CDR2 is FQNEAQ. This CDR3 spans 17 amino acids. TCRdb's table, derived via immunoSEQ multiplex PCR, lists solely in-frame clones and lacks some. The table includes about 150,000 clones, approximately 84% detected once. Comment on this clone: Its antigen is still unknown.

The source material was PBMCs. The sequence was collected from a man aged 25-40 years in good health and CMV-seropositive. The chain employs TRBV7-8 and TRBJ2-2, with TRBD2 matching 8 bases. The CDR3 loop reads CASSSRGGAQFPGELFF. DNA for the CDR3: TGTGCCAGCAGCTCACGGGGGGGGGCCCAATTCCCCGGGGAGCTGTTTTTT. Filled out from reference TRBV7-8 and TRBJ2-2, the complete variable domain reads GAGVSQSPRYKVAKRGQDVALRCDPISGHVSLFWYQQALGQGPEFLTYFQNEAQLDKSGLPSDRFFAERPEGSVSTLKIQRTQQEDSAVYLCASSSRGGAQFPGELFFGEGSRLTVL.